This T cell receptor (beta chain) is from a study of human T cells and chemical hapten exposure. TCRdb re-derived calls from the RACE reads in MiXCR, one entry per CDR3 protein. The sample includes around 110,000 distinct CDR3 sequences, around 11% of them seen just once. Described time point: patch test 3, about 24 weeks after DPC sensitization. Indicated treatment: therapeutic diphenylcyclopropenone sensitization with weekly scalp DPC. J was trimmed by 2 bases and V by 5 bases; bases with no gene match: 3. Germline assignment: CDR1 MNHEY and CDR2 SVGAGI. The CDR3 has 13 amino acids. The material was whole blood, obtained in connection with sensitization to the hapten diphenylcyclopropenone (DPC). The sequence came from a woman aged 45-59 years with alopecia areata. Some clones in this sample may be carry-over from other donors' samples. The chain recombines TRBV6-5 with TRBJ2-7; TRBD2 matches at 7 bases. CDR3 coding DNA: TGTGCCAGCAGTCGGGGGGATGCCTACGAGCAGTACTTC. This sequence encodes CASSRGDAYEQYF.